The 27 T cell receptor beta chains in this list originate from one sample, sequenced in a study of cytomegalovirus exposure and HLA in healthy donors. PCR used 60 Vbeta primers and 13 Jbeta primers. The table came from immunoSEQ multiplex PCR; TCRdb's copy has only in-frame clones and leaves some out. Of approximately 260,000 clones in the sample, about 93% were seen once. Input material: PBMCs. The receptors were sampled from a girl aged 2 to 9 in good health and CMV-seronegative.

V gene TRBV2 combines with J gene TRBJ2-3, with 8 bases identical to TRBD2. This CDR3 has 16 residues. Germline V gene data show CDR1 as SNHLY and CDR2 as FYNNEI. V was clipped by 3 bases and J by 3 bases; unmatched bases: 8. The CDR3 sequence: CASSDWGGGRTDTQYF. CDR3 in DNA: TGTGCCAGCAGTGATTGGGGCGGGGGGAGAACAGATACGCAGTATTTT.

The chain couples TRBV13 to TRBJ2-5, with 12 nucleotides matching TRBD2. The ends lost 7 bases at V and 1 base at J; junction bases unmatched: 7. CDR3 length: 16 amino acids. Germline CDR1 and CDR2: PRHDT and FYEKMQ (reference sequence). The CDR3 DNA reads as TGTGCCAGCACCGTAACTAGCGGGAGGATCCAAGAGACCCAGTACTTC. Amino acid sequence: CASTVTSGRIQETQYF.

With respect to this clone: This CDR3 fails to terminate in the conserved phenylalanine or tryptophan, so it likely reflects a read error. It is unclear where the CDR3 begins or ends on the DNA, so no DNA is shown, and the CDR3 is as TCRdb lists it. The rearrangement joins TRBV6-5 to TRBJ2-7; the listed D gene, TRBD2, was not tested against the DNA. The CDR3 is 12 amino acids in total, end residues counted. The V gene's germline CDR1 is MNHEY and CDR2 SVGAGI. The CDR3 protein is CASSYNRSRRVL.

In its sample, this clone was seen once. The V gene is TRBV6-4, the J gene TRBJ2-3; 8 nucleotides match TRBD2. The CDR3 contains 14 residues. Germline trimming cut 6 bases from V and 1 base from J; bases unmatched to any gene: 3. Germline V CDR1 and CDR2: MRHNA, SNTAGT. The CDR3 region has the DNA TGTGCCAGCAGCGAAGCGGGGGGCACAGATACGCAGTATTTT. Its translation: CASSEAGGTDTQYF.

The CDR3 DNA sequence: TGCGCCAGCAGCCAACCCGGAGACTATGGCTACACCTTC. This codes for CASSQPGDYGYTF. The J gene is TRBJ1-2, the V gene TRBV4-1; D ambiguous. Trimming took 2 bases from V and 3 from J, leaving 7 bases between them. Per germline, CDR1 MGHRA and CDR2 YSYEKL. The CDR3 consists of 13 residues.

CDR3 in DNA: TGTGCCAGCAGCCCCCGACTAGCGGGAGGACGGGAGACCCAGTACTTC. This translates into CASSPRLAGGRETQYF. This chain uses TRBV7-2 with TRBJ2-5; 13 bases map to TRBD2. Per the germline V gene, CDR1 is SGHTA and CDR2 is FQGNSA. V gave up 5 bases and J gave up 5 bases; unmatched junction bases: 8. The CDR3 consists of 16 residues.

The chain joins TRBV5-1 to TRBJ2-1; 11 bases align to TRBD2. The germline V gene has CDR1 SGHRS and CDR2 YFSETQ. The CDR3 runs 15 residues. Trimming at V came to 2 bases and at J to 9 bases, leaving 7 bases not matched to a gene. The CDR3 loop is CASSLNSGRAGEQFF. The CDR3 nucleotides read TGCGCCAGCAGCTTAAATAGCGGGAGGGCCGGTGAGCAGTTCTTC.

The rearrangement joins TRBV5-1 to TRBJ2-5; 7 bases map to TRBD1. Germline V gives CDR1 SGHRS, CDR2 YFSETQ. V shed 4 bases, J shed 0 bases, and the junction held 6 bases outside the gene matches. The CDR3 runs 15 residues. CDR3 residues: CASSATGDDQETQYF. CDR3 sequence (DNA): TGCGCCAGCAGCGCTACAGGGGACGACCAAGAGACCCAGTACTTC.

This CDR3 reads CASSLSLRLAYETQYF. CDR3 nucleotide sequence: TGTGCCAGCAGCTTGTCCCTTCGGCTAGCGTATGAGACCCAGTACTTC. This chain uses TRBV7-9 with TRBJ2-5; possible D gene TRBD2, 6 bases. This CDR3 spans 16 amino acids. Looked up from germline, CDR1 is SEHNR and CDR2 is FQNEAQ (reference sequence). Trimming removed 3 bases from V and 5 bases from J, with 19 bases in between. Drawing the rest from reference TRBV7-9 and TRBJ2-5, the complete variable domain is DTGVSQNPRHKITKRGQNVTFRCDPISEHNRLYWYRQTLGQGPEFLTYFQNEAQLEKSRLLSDRFSAERPKGSFSTLEIQRTEQGDSAMYLCASSLSLRLAYETQYFGPGTRLLVL.

Only one count was recorded for this clone. J is TRBJ2-1 and V is TRBV2; 14 positions agree with TRBD2. Per germline, CDR1 SNHLY and CDR2 FYNNEI. The CDR3 has 16 residues. With V trimmed by 5 bases and J by 5 bases, 5 bases remained unmatched. DNA of the CDR3: TGTGCCAGCAGTCCTTCGGGACTAGCGGGAGACAATGAGCAGTTCTTC. Translated, it gives CASSPSGLAGDNEQFF. Full variable domain (rest looked up from reference TRBV2 and TRBJ2-1): EPEVTQTPSHQVTQMGQEVILRCVPISNHLYFYWYRQILGQKVEFLVSFYNNEISEKSEIFDDQFSVERPDGSNFTLKIRSTKLEDSAMYFCASSPSGLAGDNEQFFGPGTRLTVL.

The rearrangement joins TRBV13 to TRBJ1-3; TRBD1 might be the D (5 bases). The V and J ends lost 5 bases and 0 bases respectively, with 17 bases between them. Per germline, CDR1 PRHDT and CDR2 FYEKMQ (reference sequence). The CDR3 length is 17 residues. CDR3 sequence (DNA): TGTGCCAGCAGCGACGGGACTGCCACCAGCTCTGGAAACACCATATATTTT. This codes for CASSDGTATSSGNTIYF.

The chain uses TRBV4-1 and TRBJ2-3; D is perhaps TRBD1 (5 bases). Germline lookup yields CDR1 MGHRA and CDR2 YSYEKL. Between the trimmed V and J ends, which lost 1 base and 5 bases, there was a span of 13 bases. This CDR3 is built from 15 residues. The CDR3 loop reads CASSQVEGVVDTQYF. The CDR3 coding sequence is TGCGCCAGCAGCCAAGTCGAAGGGGTGGTAGATACGCAGTATTTT.

This chain uses TRBV19 with TRBJ1-3; D unclear. CDR3 length: 13 residues. Germline V gives CDR1 LNHDA, CDR2 SQIVND (reference sequence). V gave up 9 bases and J gave up 0 bases, with 9 bases separating them. The CDR3 sequence: CASAEGSGNTIYF. The CDR3 nucleotides are TGTGCCAGCGCTGAGGGCTCTGGAAACACCATATATTTT.

CDR3 bases: TGTGCTAGTGGTTTGGTACCGTCGGGACAGGGGTACAATGAGCAGTTCTTC. Residues: CASGLVPSGQGYNEQFF. The rearrangement uses TRBV12-5 and TRBJ2-1, with 10 bases matching TRBD1. J was trimmed by 4 bases and V by 0 bases; bases with no gene match: 6. CDR1 is LGHNT and CDR2 is FRNRAP in the germline V gene. The CDR3 runs to 17 residues.

This rearrangement joins TRBV7-9 to TRBJ2-7, with 8 bases matching TRBD1. Germline CDR1 is SEHNR and CDR2 is FQNEAQ (reference sequence). Unmatched junction bases numbered 6, after V lost 6 bases and J lost 2 bases. This CDR3 contains 14 residues. As DNA, the CDR3 is TGTGCCAGCAGTCCACAGGGGGACGCCTACGAGCAGTACTTC. Residues: CASSPQGDAYEQYF.

The chain couples TRBV27 to TRBJ1-5, with 8 nucleotides matching TRBD1. The V gene's germline CDR1 is MNHEY and CDR2 SMNVEV (reference sequence). This CDR3 spans 15 amino acids. J lost 3 bases, V lost 6 bases, and 7 bases had no gene match. CDR3 DNA: TGTGCCAGCAGGAGGACAGGGTGGACCAATCAGCCCCAGCATTTT. It codes for CASRRTGWTNQPQHF.

The V and J genes are TRBV27 and TRBJ2-7, with D unresolved. Trimming removed 3 bases from V and 5 bases from J, with 11 bases in between. Germline loops: CDR1 MNHEY, CDR2 SMNVEV (reference sequence). CDR3 length equals 13 residues. The CDR3 here is CASSFRLENEQYF. Written as DNA, the CDR3 is TGTGCCAGCAGTTTCCGACTCGAGAACGAGCAGTACTTC.

In this sample, this clone turned up a few times. This rearrangement joins TRBV19 to TRBJ1-2; 7 nucleotides agree with TRBD1. Germline V gene data show CDR1 as LNHDA and CDR2 as SQIVND (reference sequence). Trimming cost V 8 bases and J 2 bases; bases outside gene matches: 5. This CDR3 is built from 13 residues. CDR3 nucleotides: TGTGCCAGTCGCAAGGGGGCGAACTATGGCTACACCTTC. This sequence encodes CASRKGANYGYTF.

This clone was seen only once. The V call is TRBV2, the J call TRBJ2-3; 8 nucleotides match TRBD2. V gave up 6 bases and J gave up 2 bases; unmatched junction bases: 7. The CDR3 has 15 residues. Germline values: CDR1 SNHLY, CDR2 FYNNEI. The CDR3 spells CASRATSAFTDTQYF. Here the CDR3 DNA reads TGTGCCAGCAGGGCGACTAGCGCCTTCACAGATACGCAGTATTTT. The full variable domain, with the rest looked up from reference TRBV2 and TRBJ2-3, is EPEVTQTPSHQVTQMGQEVILRCVPISNHLYFYWYRQILGQKVEFLVSFYNNEISEKSEIFDDQFSVERPDGSNFTLKIRSTKLEDSAMYFCASRATSAFTDTQYFGPGTRLTVL.

The chain recombines TRBV10-3 with TRBJ1-1; perhaps TRBD1 as D (5 bases). Germline V gene data show CDR1 as ENHRY and CDR2 as SYGVKD. The V end was cut by 3 bases, the J end by 3 bases, with 11 bases between. This CDR3 has 14 amino acids. The CDR3 spells CAISEGGAHTEAFF. The DNA for the CDR3 is TGTGCCATCAGTGAAGGAGGGGCACACACTGAAGCTTTCTTT.

The chain couples TRBV7-3 to TRBJ2-1; perhaps TRBD1 as D (5 bases). Trimming shortened V by 5 bases and J by 3 bases, and 11 bases separated the two germline ends. The V gene's germline CDR1 is SGHTA and CDR2 FQGTGA. This CDR3 region has 14 residues. CDR3 nucleotides: TGTGCCAGCAGCGTAGACAGTTACTACAATGAGCAGTTCTTC. Translating it yields CASSVDSYYNEQFF.

The chain has TRBV27 and TRBJ2-7, with 9 positions matching TRBD1. J was trimmed by 1 base and V by 1 base; bases with no gene match: 20. The CDR3 has 21 amino acids. The germline CDR1 and CDR2 sequences are MNHEY and SMNVEV (reference sequence). The CDR3 protein is CASSLFANPNSPDRGSYEQYF. CDR3 DNA: TGTGCCAGCAGTTTATTCGCAAACCCAAACTCCCCCGACAGGGGGTCCTACGAGCAGTACTTC.

V and J are TRBV27 and TRBJ2-1; 16 bases are shared with TRBD2. After removal of 4 bases from V and 4 bases from J, the junction contained 1 base not matched to a gene. The germline V gene has CDR1 MNHEY and CDR2 SMNVEV (reference sequence). The CDR3 loop spans 16 amino acids. DNA of the CDR3: TGTGCCAGCAGTTCGGGACTAGCGGGAGGGTACAATGAGCAGTTCTTC. Its protein product is CASSSGLAGGYNEQFF.

V is TRBV7-9 and J is TRBJ2-5; 9 bases are shared with TRBD1. J was trimmed by 1 base and V by 5 bases; bases with no gene match: 5. Looked up from germline, CDR1 is SEHNR and CDR2 is FQNEAQ (reference sequence). The CDR3 loop spans 15 amino acids. CDR3 DNA: TGTGCCAGCAGCCGGGACAGGGTTGTCCAAGAGACCCAGTACTTC. The encoded protein is CASSRDRVVQETQYF.

This sequence joins TRBV20-1 and TRBJ2-5; the D gene is possibly TRBD1 (5 bases). From germline, CDR1 is DFQATT and CDR2 SNEGSKA (reference sequence). The CDR3 extends over 10 amino acids. Trimming took 6 bases from V and 7 from J, leaving 9 bases between them. CDR3: CSAGASTQYF. The CDR3 DNA reads TGCAGTGCAGGGGCCTCGACCCAGTACTTC.

V usage is TRBV5-4 and J usage is TRBJ2-1, with TRBD2 identical over 8 bases. CDR3 length equals 16 residues. CDR1 is SGHNT and CDR2 is YYREEE in the germline V gene (reference sequence). After removal of 0 bases from V and 2 bases from J, the junction contained 4 bases not matched to a gene. This chain's CDR3 is CASSLVSSGPYNEQFF. The DNA of the CDR3 is TGTGCCAGCAGCTTGGTGTCTAGCGGGCCCTACAATGAGCAGTTCTTC.

The genes are TRBV7-8 and TRBJ2-2; 8 bases match TRBD2. Germline lookup yields CDR1 SGHVS and CDR2 FQNEAQ. CDR3 length equals 15 residues. V lost 1 base and J lost 5; bases outside the gene matches: 3. Here the CDR3 DNA reads TGTGCCAGCAGCTTAGTAGCGGGGATAACCGGGGAGCTGTTTTTT. Protein: CASSLVAGITGELFF.